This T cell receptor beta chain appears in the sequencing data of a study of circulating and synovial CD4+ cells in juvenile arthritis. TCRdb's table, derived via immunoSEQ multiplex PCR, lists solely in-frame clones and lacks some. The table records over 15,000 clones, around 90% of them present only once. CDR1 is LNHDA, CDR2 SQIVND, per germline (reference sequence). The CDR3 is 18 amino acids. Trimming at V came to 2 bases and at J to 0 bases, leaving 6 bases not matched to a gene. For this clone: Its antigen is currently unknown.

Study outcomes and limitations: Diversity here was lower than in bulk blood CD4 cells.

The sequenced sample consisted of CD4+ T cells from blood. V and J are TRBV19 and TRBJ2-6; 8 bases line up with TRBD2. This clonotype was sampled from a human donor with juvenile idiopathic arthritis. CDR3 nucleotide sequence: TGTGCCAGTAGTATACACGGGGGGGCCCTCTCTGGGGCCAACGTCCTGACTTTC. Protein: CASSIHGGALSGANVLTF.